This T cell receptor (beta chain) appears in the sequencing data of a study of blood T cell repertoires in COVID-19. Data came from immunoSEQ multiplex PCR; TCRdb stores just in-frame clones and leaves some out. The repertoire holds hundreds of thousands of clones, with 88% as singletons. Per the germline V gene, CDR1 is MNHNS and CDR2 is SASEGT. This CDR3 has 15 amino acids. The J segment lost 12 bases and the V segment lost 2 bases, leaving 11 bases of the junction unmatched. The specimen sequenced was peripheral blood. The receptor comes from a woman aged 25 to 39 with COVID-19, enrolled during active disease. V and J are TRBV6-1 and TRBJ2-1; 9 bases map to TRBD2. CDR3 loop: CASSETSGRPAGQFF. The CDR3 bases are TGTGCCAGCAGTGAAACTAGCGGGCGACCAGCGGGGCAGTTCTTC.